Below, 24 T cell receptor beta chains from the same sample are listed, as sequenced in a study of regulatory T cells in long-lasting Graves disease. Arm-PCR with iRepertoire HTBI primers amplified the CDR3 regions for these TCR beta libraries. TCRdb independently ran MiXCR on the multiplex PCR reads; one entry per CDR3 protein. The sample has 310,000 or so distinct CDR3 sequences; 20% to 25% are singletons. Time point: persistent/refractory GD, antithyroid drugs over 5 years with positive TRAb. Extracted PBMC RNA gave rise to the TCR library. Specimen: peripheral blood mononuclear cells (PBMCs), collected when the disease was refractory, from a patient treated with antithyroid drugs. Source of these receptors: a female donor with Graves disease.

This clonotype has a count of ten or more. The chain has TRBV20-1 and TRBJ1-2, with unresolved D. Germline V lookup: CDR1 DFQATT, CDR2 SNEGSKA (reference sequence). The CDR3 runs to 12 residues. The CDR3 sequence: CRYTNPNYGYTF. Here the CDR3 DNA reads TGCAGATACACCAACCCTAACTATGGCTACACCTTC.

This clonotype showed up just a few times. The CDR3 reads CAISVRLKETQYF. The DNA of the CDR3 is TGTGCCATCAGTGTTCGGTTAAAAGAGACCCAGTACTTC. The chain employs TRBV10-3 and TRBJ2-1; D unresolved. The J call is in doubt because the DNA end fits TRBJ2-5 better. Germline V CDR1 and CDR2: ENHRY, SYGVKD. The CDR3 extends over 13 amino acids.

The V call is TRBV7-9, the J call TRBJ1-1; TRBD1 might be the D (5 bases). V lost 4 bases and J lost 4, with 13 bases in between. Germline assignment: CDR1 SEHNR and CDR2 FQNEAQ (reference sequence). This CDR3 comprises 14 residues. The CDR3 bases are TGTGCCAGCAGCTCCAGGGCTCGGGGCACTGAAGCTTTCTTT. This codes for CASSSRARGTEAFF.

This clonotype has a handful of counts. The rearrangement uses TRBV3-1 and TRBJ1-1, with 8 bases lining up with TRBD1. CDR1 is LGHDT, CDR2 YNNKEL, per germline (reference sequence). V dropped 4 bases and J dropped 2; count of bases not matched to a gene: 15. The CDR3 covers 18 residues. The CDR3 spells CASSPTQGGYRSNTEAFF. CDR3 nucleotides: TGTGCCAGCAGCCCCACACAGGGGGGCTACAGGTCCAACACTGAAGCTTTCTTT.

This clonotype was detected many times. The V call is TRBV24-1, the J call TRBJ1-5; D ambiguous. CDR1 is KGHDR and CDR2 is SFDVKD in the germline V gene. The CDR3 length is 12 residues. Trimming removed 4 bases from V and 4 bases from J, with 4 bases in between. Written as DNA, the CDR3 is TGTGCCACCAGTGAGGGAAATCAGCCCCAGCATTTT. It is translated as CATSEGNQPQHF.

The table lists this clonotype with a few counts. V usage is TRBV9 and J usage is TRBJ2-5, with D maybe TRBD2 (7 bases). This CDR3 is built from 14 residues. Germline V gene sequence: CDR1 SGDLS, CDR2 YYNGEE. Trimming cost V 2 bases and J 5 bases, with 13 bases left between them. This CDR3 reads CASSVEGGGETQYF. Here the CDR3 DNA reads TGTGCCAGCAGCGTTGAGGGGGGAGGGGAGACCCAGTACTTC.

V is TRBV10-3 and J is TRBJ2-4; D gene uncertain. Trimming took off 6 bases at V and 2 bases at J, with 17 bases between the two ends. The CDR3 has 16 residues. Germline V gives CDR1 ENHRY, CDR2 SYGVKD. As DNA, the CDR3 is TGTGCCATCAGCGCTGTACCCCAGGTGTCCAAAAACATTCAGTACTTC. It translates to CAISAVPQVSKNIQYF.

This clonotype was counted at least ten times. The chain uses TRBV28 and TRBJ2-5; no reliable D call. The germline gives CDR1 MDHEN, CDR2 SYDVKM. Trimming removed 4 bases at V and 5 bases at J, with 8 bases between. The CDR3 contains 12 residues. The CDR3 nucleotides read TGTGCCAGCAGTTATTCTGAGGAGACCCAGTACTTC. Protein: CASSYSEETQYF. The full variable domain, in which reference TRBV28 and TRBJ2-5 provide the parts outside the CDR3, is DVKVTQSSRYLVKRTGEKVFLECVQDMDHENMFWYRQDPGLGLRLIYFSYDVKMKEKGDIPEGYSVSREKKERFSLILESASTNQTSMYLCASSYSEETQYFGPGTRLLVL.

This clonotype has a count of ten or more. The rearrangement joins TRBV3-1 to TRBJ1-6; D might be TRBD1 (6 bases). This CDR3 region has 12 residues. Trimming removed 0 bases from V and 13 bases from J, with 7 bases in between. Germline values: CDR1 LGHDT, CDR2 YNNKEL (reference sequence). CDR3 in amino acids: CASSQEQGPLHF. In nucleotides, the CDR3 is TGTGCCAGCAGCCAAGAACAGGGTCCCCTCCACTTT.

This clonotype was seen a few times. V gene TRBV13 combines with J gene TRBJ2-7; 13 positions agree with TRBD2. This CDR3 is 19 amino acids long. J was trimmed by 0 bases and V by 5 bases; bases with no gene match: 13. Germline loops: CDR1 PRHDT, CDR2 FYEKMQ (reference sequence). The CDR3 protein is CASSMTAGRTSGSSYEQYF. The CDR3 region has the DNA TGTGCCAGCAGCATGACTGCCGGGAGGACTAGCGGGAGCTCCTACGAGCAGTACTTC. Full variable domain (missing parts from reference TRBV13 and TRBJ2-7): AAGVIQSPRHLIKEKRETATLKCYPIPRHDTVYWYQQGPGQDPQFLISFYEKMQSDKGSIPDRFSAQQFSDYHSELNMSSLELGDSALYFCASSMTAGRTSGSSYEQYFGPGTRLTVT.

This clonotype was seen a few times. The rearrangement links TRBV6-1 to TRBJ2-7; 7 positions agree with TRBD2. From germline, CDR1 is MNHNS and CDR2 SASEGT. This CDR3 spans 13 amino acids. V was pared by 5 bases and J by 3 bases, with 4 bases of the junction left unmatched. In DNA form, the CDR3 reads TGTGCCAGCAGTCCGCGGGAGTTCTACGAGCAGTACTTC. Encoded protein: CASSPREFYEQYF.

This clonotype was recorded at least ten times. The gene calls are TRBV7-8 and TRBJ2-5; the match to TRBD1 covers 7 bases. Trimming removed 1 base from V and 0 bases from J; junction bases left unmatched: 5. CDR3 length: 16 amino acids. Germline-derived CDR1 and CDR2 are SGHVS and FQNEAQ. The DNA of the CDR3 is TGTGCCAGCAGCTTAGTTGTCCAGGGGGACCAAGAGACCCAGTACTTC. Translated: CASSLVVQGDQETQYF.

This clonotype was picked up many times. The CDR3 nucleotides read TGTGCCAGCACCACCGGGACAGATCTTAATGAGCAGTTCTTC. Its translation: CASTTGTDLNEQFF. The rearrangement joins TRBV2 to TRBJ2-1, with 7 bases that match TRBD1. The CDR3 has 14 amino acids. Germline CDR1 and CDR2: SNHLY and FYNNEI. V was pared by 7 bases and J by 7 bases, with 10 bases of the junction left unmatched.

The chain combines TRBV7-6 with TRBJ2-2; D is unclear. The CDR3 spans 18 residues. Germline assignment: CDR1 SGHVS and CDR2 FNYEAQ. The ends were cut back, 0 bases at V and 0 bases at J, with 14 bases in the middle. The CDR3 here is CASSLALAPYPNTGELFF. The CDR3 DNA reads TGTGCCAGCAGCTTAGCCCTCGCACCCTACCCGAACACCGGGGAGCTGTTTTTT. The full variable domain, with the rest looked up from reference TRBV7-6 and TRBJ2-2, is GAGVSQSPRYKVTKRGQDVALRCDPISGHVSLYWYRQALGQGPEFLTYFNYEAQQDKSGLPNDRFSAERPEGSISTLTIQRTEQRDSAMYRCASSLALAPYPNTGELFFGEGSRLTVL.

This clonotype appeared many times. V usage is TRBV6-1 and J usage is TRBJ2-7; TRBD1 aligns across 7 bases. The germline CDR1 and CDR2 sequences are MNHNS and SASEGT. Trimming cost V 2 bases and J 6 bases; bases outside gene matches: 4. The CDR3 is 13 residues long. The CDR3 DNA is TGTGCCAGCAGTGAATGGGACAGCGGCGAGCAGTACTTC. It specifies CASSEWDSGEQYF.

This clonotype was counted many times. The chain carries TRBV5-1 and TRBJ1-4; 8 nucleotides agree with TRBD1. Losses at the gene ends were 1 base for V and 4 bases for J; bases not matched to a gene: 9. Germline loops: CDR1 SGHRS, CDR2 YFSETQ. The CDR3 consists of 17 residues. CDR3 bases: TGCGCCAGCAGCTTGAGGGCAGGGGGCTTCGGTAATGAAAAACTGTTTTTT. It is translated as CASSLRAGGFGNEKLFF. Looking up the rest from reference TRBV5-1 and TRBJ1-4 gives the full variable domain: KAGVTQTPRYLIKTRGQQVTLSCSPISGHRSVSWYQQTPGQGLQFLFEYFSETQRNKGNFPGRFSGRQFSNSRSEMNVSTLELGDSALYLCASSLRAGGFGNEKLFFGSGTQLSVL.

In this sample, this clonotype turned up a few times. V gene TRBV12-3 or TRBV12-4 combines with J gene TRBJ2-1; the D call may be TRBD1 or TRBD2 (5 bases each). Trimming left V 7 bases short and J 0 bases short, with 22 bases between. This CDR3 has 18 residues. The CDR3 reads CASNEGWGKSFSYNEQFF. The CDR3 nucleotides read TGTGCCAGCAATGAGGGGTGGGGCAAGAGTTTCTCCTACAATGAGCAGTTCTTC.

This clonotype was recorded many times. The chain uses TRBV12-3 or TRBV12-4 and TRBJ1-1; D not certain. V was cut by 2 bases and J by 4 bases, with 11 bases left in between. This CDR3 has 14 residues. This CDR3 is CASSLNPRITEAFF. DNA of the CDR3: TGTGCCAGCAGTTTAAATCCTCGAATCACTGAAGCTTTCTTT.

The chain links TRBV4-2 to TRBJ1-4; 9 bases agree with TRBD1. The length of the CDR3 is 17 residues. The ends lost 4 bases at V and 8 bases at J; junction bases unmatched: 14. Germline V CDR1 and CDR2: LGHNA, YNFKEQ. The chain's CDR3 is CASSLLGQGFVGEKLFF. The CDR3 DNA sequence: TGTGCCAGCAGCCTGCTGGGACAGGGTTTTGTAGGGGAAAAACTGTTTTTT.

This clonotype was recorded once. This chain uses TRBV30 with TRBJ2-2; 7 bases line up with TRBD1. The V gene end was trimmed by 4 bases and the J gene end by 4 bases; junction bases not matched to a gene: 15. Germline V lookup: CDR1 GTSNPN, CDR2 SVGIG (reference sequence). This CDR3 contains 17 residues. The CDR3 nucleotides read TGTGCCTGGACCCCACCCCCCACAGGGGTAGGCACCGGGGAGCTGTTTTTT. It specifies CAWTPPPTGVGTGELFF.

About this clonotype itself: A much larger clonotype is one base distant, so this may be a read error. This rearrangement joins TRBV28 to TRBJ1-1, with 7 bases identical to TRBD1. The CDR3 extends over 14 amino acids. J was trimmed by 7 bases and V by 4 bases; bases with no gene match: 9. Germline V gene lookup returns CDR1 MDHEN and CDR2 SYDVKM. Written as DNA, the CDR3 is TGTGCCAGCAGTTCCCTCGACAGGGTAAATGAAGCTTTCTTT. It is translated as CASSSLDRVNEAFF.

In its sample, this clonotype was seen many times. V is TRBV11-2 and J is TRBJ2-7; 8 positions agree with TRBD2. Germline CDR1 is SGHAT and CDR2 is FQNNGV. V lost 1 base and J lost 4; bases outside the gene matches: 3. This CDR3 is 14 amino acids long. This CDR3 reads CASSLGLAKYEQYF. CDR3 sequence (DNA): TGTGCCAGCAGCTTAGGACTAGCGAAATACGAGCAGTACTTC.

The chain recombines TRBV27 with TRBJ2-3; tentative D call: TRBD1 (7 bases). V was clipped by 5 bases and J by 9 bases, with 18 bases between them. The CDR3 consists of 14 residues. CDR1 and CDR2 (germline): MNHEY, SMNVEV (reference sequence). The chain's CDR3 is CASSLSAAGGTQYF. Written as DNA, the CDR3 is TGTGCCAGCAGTCTCTCCGCAGCAGGGGGGACGCAGTATTTT.

The chain couples TRBV4-1 to TRBJ1-1; no clear D gene. CDR3 length: 12 amino acids. V gave up 2 bases and J gave up 11 bases, with 12 bases separating them. The germline V gene has CDR1 MGHRA and CDR2 YSYEKL. As DNA, the CDR3 is TGCGCCAGCAGCCAACCCCCTAATTCGGCTTTCTTT. Its translation is CASSQPPNSAFF.